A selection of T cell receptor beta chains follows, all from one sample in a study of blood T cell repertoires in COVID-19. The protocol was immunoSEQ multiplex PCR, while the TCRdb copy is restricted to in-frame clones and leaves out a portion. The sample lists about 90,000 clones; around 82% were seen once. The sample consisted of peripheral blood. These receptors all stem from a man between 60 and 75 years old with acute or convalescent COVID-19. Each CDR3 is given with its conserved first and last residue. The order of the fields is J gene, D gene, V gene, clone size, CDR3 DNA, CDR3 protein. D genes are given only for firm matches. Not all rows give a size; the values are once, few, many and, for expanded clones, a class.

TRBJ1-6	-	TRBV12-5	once	TGTGCTAGTGGTTTGGTACTAGGGCGTAATTCACCCCTCCACTTT	CASGLVLGRNSPLHF
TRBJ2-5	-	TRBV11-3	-	TGTGCCAGCAGCTTAGACAGGGAAGAGACCCAGTACTTC	CASSLDREETQYF
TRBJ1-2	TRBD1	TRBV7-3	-	TGTGCCAGCAGCTTAACTTGGGACAGTAGGGATGGCTACACCTTC	CASSLTWDSRDGYTF
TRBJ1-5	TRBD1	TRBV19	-	TGTGCCAGTAGTATACAGGGGGGCGAACAGCCCCAGCATTTT	CASSIQGGEQPQHF
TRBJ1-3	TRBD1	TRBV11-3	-	TGTGCCAGCAGCCTGACAGGGGACGGAAACACCATATATTTT	CASSLTGDGNTIYF
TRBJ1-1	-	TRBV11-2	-	TGTGCCAGCAGCTTAGAAGATTTCGGTCAGGGGAACACTGAAGCTTTCTTT	CASSLEDFGQGNTEAFF
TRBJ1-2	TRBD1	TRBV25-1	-	TGTGCCAGCACCGATACGACAGGGGGTATCCATGGCTACACCTTC	CASTDTTGGIHGYTF
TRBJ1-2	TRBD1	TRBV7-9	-	TGTGCCAGCAGACATACCGAGGGGGCTGATAACTATGGCTACACCTTC	CASRHTEGADNYGYTF
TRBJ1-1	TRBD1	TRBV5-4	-	TGTGCCAGCAGCTTGGACAGGGGGGATACTGAAGCTTTCTTT	CASSLDRGDTEAFF
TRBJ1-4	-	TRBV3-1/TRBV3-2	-	TGTGCCAGCAGAGGCCGGGCAGGGGCTAATGAAAAACTGTTTTTT	CASRGRAGANEKLFF
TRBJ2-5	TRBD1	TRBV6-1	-	TGTGCCAGCAGTGAACAAGTACAGGGGGAGACCCAGTACTTC	CASSEQVQGETQYF
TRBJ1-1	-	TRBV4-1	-	TGCGCCAGCAGCCAAGACACACGGAACACTGAAGCTTTCTTT	CASSQDTRNTEAFF
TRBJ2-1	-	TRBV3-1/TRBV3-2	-	TGTGCCAGCAGCCCTTCGGGGGGCCGGAATGAGCAGTTCTTC	CASSPSGGRNEQFF
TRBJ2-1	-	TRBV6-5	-	TGTGCCAGCAGTCGACAGGGCGGGAATGTTGAGCAGTTCTTC	CASSRQGGNVEQFF
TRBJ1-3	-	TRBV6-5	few	TGTGCCAGCAGTTATCTCGACGGGATCGGAAACACCATATATTTT	CASSYLDGIGNTIYF
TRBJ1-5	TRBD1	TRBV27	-	TGTGCCAGCAGCTCCGGACAGGTGAATCAGCCCCAGCATTTT	CASSSGQVNQPQHF
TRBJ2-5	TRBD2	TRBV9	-	TGTGCCAGCAGCACCCCCCTTAGCGGGGGGGCGAAGACCCAGTACTTC	CASSTPLSGGAKTQYF
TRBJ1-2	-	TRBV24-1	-	TGTGCCACCAGTGATTTGAACAAGAACTATGGCTACACCTTC	CATSDLNKNYGYTF
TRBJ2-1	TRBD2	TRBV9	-	TGTGCCAGCAGCGTAGATCCTAGCGGGGTGAGCTCCTACAATGAGCAGTTCTTC	CASSVDPSGVSSYNEQFF
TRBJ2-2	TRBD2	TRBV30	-	TGTGCCTGGATGGGGGGGATAGGCACCGGGGAGCTGTTTTTT	CAWMGGIGTGELFF
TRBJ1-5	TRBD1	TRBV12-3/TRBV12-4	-	TGTGCCAGCAGGGGACAGGGGGCCCAGCCCCAGCATTTT	CASRGQGAQPQHF
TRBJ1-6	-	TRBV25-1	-	TGTGCCAGCAGTGATCAGGGGTGGAATTCACCCCTCCACTTT	CASSDQGWNSPLHF
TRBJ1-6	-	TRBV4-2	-	TGTGCCAGCAGCCTTTCGGGGGGTTTTAATAATTCACCCCTCCACTTT	CASSLSGGFNNSPLHF
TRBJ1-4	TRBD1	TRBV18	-	TGTGCCAGCTCACCGCGACAGGGTCGGGGTGAAAAACTGTTTTTT	CASSPRQGRGEKLFF
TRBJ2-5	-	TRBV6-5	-	TGTGCCAGCAGTTATGCCGGGTTGAGTTTGCAAGAGACCCAGTACTTC	CASSYAGLSLQETQYF
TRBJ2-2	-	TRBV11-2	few	TGTGCCAGCAGACCCGTAAGGGGCGCTTACACCGGGGAGCTGTTTTTT	CASRPVRGAYTGELFF
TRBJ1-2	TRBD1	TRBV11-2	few	TGTGCCAGCAGCCCCCAACCGGGGACAGGAGGCTACACCTTC	CASSPQPGTGGYTF
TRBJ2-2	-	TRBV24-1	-	TGTGCCACCAGTCCCCGGGGGGCCGGCGGGGAGCTGTTTTTT	CATSPRGAGGELFF
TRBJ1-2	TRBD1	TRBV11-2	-	TGTGCCAGCAGCCTTCAGGGGGTCTCAGGTGGCTACACCTTC	CASSLQGVSGGYTF
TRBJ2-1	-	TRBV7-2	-	TGTGCCAGCAGCATTACAGGGTACAATGAGCAGTTCTTC	CASSITGYNEQFF
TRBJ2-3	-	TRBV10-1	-	TGCGCCAGCAGTCGGGCGGGGAGCACAGATACGCAGTATTTT	CASSRAGSTDTQYF
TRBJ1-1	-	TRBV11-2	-	TGTGCCAGCAGCCTGAAGGGGAGGGCTGAAGCTTTCTTT	CASSLKGRAEAFF
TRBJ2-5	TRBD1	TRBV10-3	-	TGTGCCATCAGTAGGACAGGGGGGTACCAAGAGACCCAGTACTTC	CAISRTGGYQETQYF
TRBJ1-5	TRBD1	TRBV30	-	TGTGCCTGGAGTGTAGGGACAGTGGGCAATCAGCCCCAGCATTTT	CAWSVGTVGNQPQHF
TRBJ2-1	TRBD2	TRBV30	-	TGTGCCTGGAGTCCCGGGGGGGACAATGAGCAGTTCTTC	CAWSPGGDNEQFF
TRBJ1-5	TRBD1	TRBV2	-	TGTGCCAGCAGAAGAGGGGACAGGGGCCCCAATCAGCCCCAGCATTTT	CASRRGDRGPNQPQHF
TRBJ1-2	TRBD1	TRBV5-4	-	TGTGCCAGCAGCTTGGACCCGGGACAGGTTAACTATGGCTACACCTTC	CASSLDPGQVNYGYTF
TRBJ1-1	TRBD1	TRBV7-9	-	TGTGCCAGCAACGGGGACAGGGGGCGAGCTATGGACACTGAAGCTTTCTTT	CASNGDRGRAMDTEAFF
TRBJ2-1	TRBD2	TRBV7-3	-	TGTGCCAGCAGCTTAAACAGCGGGGGGACCTACAATGAGCAGTTCTTC	CASSLNSGGTYNEQFF
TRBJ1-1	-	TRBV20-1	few	TGCAGTGCTAGTCTAGGATTAAGAGCTTTCTTT	CSASLGLRAFF
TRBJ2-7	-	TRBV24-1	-	TGTGCCACCAGTGACCCCTCCTCAATACGGTGGTACTTC	CATSDPSSIRWYF
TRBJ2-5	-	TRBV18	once	TGTGCCAGCTCCCATAACGCTGAGGAGACCCAGTACTTC	CASSHNAEETQYF
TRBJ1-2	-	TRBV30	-	TGTGCCTGGAGTGTATGGGGGGACTATGGCTACACCTTC	CAWSVWGDYGYTF
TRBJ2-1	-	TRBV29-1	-	TGCAGCGTGGAGGGTCACGGTGAAAATGAGCAGTTCTTC	CSVEGHGENEQFF
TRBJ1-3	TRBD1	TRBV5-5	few	TGTGCCAGCAGCTTGGCCCCCGGACAGGGTGGTGGAAACACCATATATTTT	CASSLAPGQGGGNTIYF
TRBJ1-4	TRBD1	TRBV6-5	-	TGTGCCAGCAGTCCCAGGGGGGCTAATGAAAAACTGTTTTTT	CASSPRGANEKLFF
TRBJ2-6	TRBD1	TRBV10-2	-	TGCGCCAGCGGTAGACAAATTGACAGGGTAGACTCTGGGGCCAACGTCCTGACTTTC	CASGRQIDRVDSGANVLTF
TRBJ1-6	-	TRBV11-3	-	TGTGCCAGCAGCTTAGGTCGGGGAAATTCACCCCTCCACTTT	CASSLGRGNSPLHF
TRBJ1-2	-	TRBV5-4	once	TGTGCCAGCAGCTTGGATAAGAGGGACTATGGCTACACCTTC	CASSLDKRDYGYTF
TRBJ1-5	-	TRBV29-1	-	TGCAGCGCCTGGGGTGGCGCGGGACGCAATCAGCCCCAGCATTTT	CSAWGGAGRNQPQHF